This T cell receptor beta chain was identified in a study of T-cell memory formation after mild COVID-19. Comment on this clonotype: Its antigen remains unknown.

General observations from the study: The finding that pre-infection memory included some responding clones suggested that cross-reactive memory joined. CD4+ contracting clones lay mainly in CM and EM, CD8+ ones in EMRA. Clones that contracted from day 15 to 85 had balanced CD4/CD8; later expanders were CD4+ biased.

TCRdb fed the 5' RACE reads into MiXCR, producing one record per CDR3 protein. The sample has roughly 260,000 distinct CDR3 sequences, about 15% seen once. The CDR3 covers 14 residues. V was trimmed by 3 bases and J by 5 bases, leaving 13 bases between them. Germline V gene lookup returns CDR1 MGHDK and CDR2 SYGVNS. This TCR derives from a man aged 18 to 29 who had mild COVID-19 (a few samples of this study predate the infection). Cell type and time point are not known. The sequencing sample was made of PBMCs or a T cell subset sorted from them (not recorded which). V usage is TRBV25-1 and J usage is TRBJ2-5, with D possibly matching TRBD2 (6 bases). CDR3 in DNA: TGTGCCAGCAGTGAGTCCCGGGACTTCGAGACCCAGTACTTC. This gives the protein CASSESRDFETQYF.